The following is a TCR beta chain sequence with its context. The data are from a study of blood T cell repertoires in COVID-19. Overall study context: Acute and convalescent COVID-19 specimens originated in the United States, Italy and Spain. In each case, the material was cDNA or gDNA derived from T cells, B-cell-depleted T cells, or PBMCs.

Germline loops: CDR1 SEHNR, CDR2 FQNEAQ (reference sequence). J was trimmed by 4 bases and V by 5 bases; bases with no gene match: 11. The CDR3 extends over 16 amino acids. Per the original data handling: Reference gene primer amplification gave estimated nucleated cell counts. The protocol was immunoSEQ multiplex PCR, while the TCRdb copy is restricted to in-frame clones and leaves out a portion. V, J and clone size reflect that table, while D and trimming were determined from the DNA. The table includes 100,000 to 150,000 clones, 80% to 90% detected once. The origin of this receptor is a man in his forties with acute or convalescent COVID-19. V usage is TRBV7-9 and J usage is TRBJ2-3; 8 bases match TRBD1. Sequencing was performed on peripheral blood. CDR3 sequence (DNA): TGTGCCAGCAGCCCGCAGGGACAGGTTAGGGCAGATACGCAGTATTTT. Protein product: CASSPQGQVRADTQYF.